The rows below give T cell receptor beta chains drawn from one sample of a study of identical twins. TCRdb called the 5' RACE reads again in MiXCR, with one record for every CDR3 protein. The sample comprises some 440,000 distinct CDR3 sequences, approximately 24% of which are singletons, and about 2.7% rests with the top ten. These data were likewise used in another study, on T cells expressing NK-cell markers.

The sample comprised CD4+ T cells sorted from blood. The source of these receptors is a woman between 18 and 29 years old in good health. CDR3s include the opening cysteine and the closing phenylalanine or tryptophan. D genes are given only for firm matches. Clone size is shown for a subset of rows, as once, few, many or a class of expanded clone.

v_call	j_call	clone_size	d_call	cdr3_aa	cdr3_nt
TRBV6-1	TRBJ2-4	.	TRBD1	CASSRQGLRDIQYF	TGTGCCAGCAGTCGACAGGGGCTGAGGGACATTCAGTACTTC
TRBV12-3/TRBV12-4	TRBJ1-5	many	.	CASSFRVEPQHF	TGTGCCAGCAGTTTTCGGGTTGAGCCCCAGCATTTT
TRBV11-3	TRBJ2-7	few	.	CASSLDGRREQYF	TGTGCCAGCAGCTTAGACGGCAGGAGGGAGCAGTACTTC
TRBV5-1	TRBJ2-3	few	TRBD1	CASSFNTDRLTDTQYF	TGCGCCAGCAGCTTTAACACGGACAGGCTGACAGATACGCAGTATTTT
TRBV6-1	TRBJ2-1	.	.	CASIGLPLNEQFF	TGTGCCAGCATAGGGCTCCCGTTAAATGAGCAGTTCTTC
TRBV12-3/TRBV12-4	TRBJ1-1	.	.	CASSLSLGNTEAFF	TGTGCCAGCAGTTTAAGCCTGGGGAACACTGAAGCTTTCTTT
TRBV6-5	TRBJ2-3	few	.	CASSWQEPASDTQYF	TGTGCCAGCAGTTGGCAGGAGCCCGCCTCAGATACGCAGTATTTT
TRBV3-1	TRBJ2-2	few	.	CASSQYADTGELFF	TGTGCCAGCAGCCAATACGCCGACACCGGGGAGCTGTTTTTT
TRBV7-9	TRBJ2-7	.	.	CASSLQGGNEQYF	TGTGCCAGCAGCCTACAAGGGGGTAACGAGCAGTACTTC
TRBV12-3/TRBV12-4	TRBJ2-1	few	.	CASSLNWGANEQFF	TGTGCCAGCAGTCTAAATTGGGGGGCCAATGAGCAGTTCTTC
TRBV20-1	TRBJ2-7	once	TRBD2	CSARDPSGRAGTYEQYF	TGCAGTGCTAGAGATCCTAGCGGGAGGGCCGGAACCTACGAGCAGTACTTC
TRBV4-2	TRBJ2-1	.	.	CASSQAAGSLNNEQFF	TGTGCCAGCAGCCAAGCCGCGGGTAGCTTAAACAATGAGCAGTTCTTC
TRBV9	TRBJ1-1	few	.	CASTITGEAFF	TGTGCCAGCACGATTACCGGTGAAGCTTTCTTT
TRBV29-1	TRBJ2-4	few	.	CSVRGQTKNIQYF	TGCAGCGTCCGCGGACAGACCAAAAACATTCAGTACTTC
TRBV4-1	TRBJ1-6	.	.	CASSQGTDNSPLHF	TGCGCCAGCAGCCAAGGGACGGACAATTCACCCCTCCACTTT
TRBV24-1	TRBJ2-3	.	.	CATSEGSADTQYF	TGTGCCACCAGTGAAGGCAGCGCAGATACGCAGTATTTT
TRBV6-1	TRBJ2-7	few	TRBD1	CASRPGTGFPSYEQYF	TGTGCCAGCAGACCCGGGACAGGTTTCCCCTCCTACGAGCAGTACTTC
TRBV4-3	TRBJ2-7	.	TRBD1	CASSQDRDSYEQYF	TGCGCCAGCAGCCAAGACCGGGACAGCTACGAGCAGTACTTC
TRBV7-8	TRBJ2-1	few	TRBD1	CASSYQTGDNEQFF	TGTGCCAGCAGCTATCAGACAGGGGACAATGAGCAGTTCTTC
TRBV3-1	TRBJ2-7	many	.	CASSRRDSYEQYF	TGTGCCAGCAGCCGCCGGGACTCCTACGAGCAGTACTTC
TRBV20-1	TRBJ1-5	few	TRBD1	CSAGVGGSFQPQHF	TGCAGTGCGGGGGTAGGGGGCAGTTTTCAGCCCCAGCATTTT
TRBV6-6	TRBJ2-1	.	TRBD2	CASGPAGTEQFF	TGTGCCAGCGGGCCAGCGGGAACTGAGCAGTTCTTC
TRBV5-1	TRBJ2-5	few	.	CASSLFHQETQYF	TGCGCCAGCAGCTTGTTCCACCAAGAGACCCAGTACTTC
TRBV6-5	TRBJ2-1	.	TRBD2	CASSYTLAGGNEQFF	TGTGCCAGCAGTTATACCCTAGCGGGAGGGAATGAGCAGTTCTTC
TRBV30	TRBJ2-1	.	.	CAWGNNEQFF	TGTGCCTGGGGAAACAATGAGCAGTTCTTC
TRBV6-2/TRBV6-3	TRBJ2-7	many	.	CASSDSSYEQYF	TGTGCCAGCAGTGACTCGTCCTACGAGCAGTACTTC
TRBV24-1	TRBJ2-2	.	.	CATSDSITSTGELFF	TGTGCCACCAGTGACAGCATAACGTCTACCGGGGAGCTGTTTTTT
TRBV28	TRBJ2-7	.	.	CASRVGGTYEQYF	TGTGCCAGCAGAGTCGGGGGTACCTACGAGCAGTACTTC
TRBV20-1	TRBJ2-1	few	.	CSAFARRSYNEQFF	TGCAGTGCGTTCGCTAGACGTTCCTACAATGAGCAGTTCTTC
TRBV7-2	TRBJ2-5	.	.	CASSGGTRETQYF	TGTGCCAGCAGCGGGGGGACAAGGGAGACCCAGTACTTC
TRBV5-1	TRBJ2-1	.	TRBD1	CASSVSTGGGVNEQFF	TGCGCCAGCAGCGTATCCACAGGGGGTGGTGTCAATGAGCAGTTCTTC
TRBV10-3	TRBJ2-1	few	.	CATQGDSSYNEQFF	TGTGCCACCCAAGGGGATAGCTCCTACAATGAGCAGTTCTTC
TRBV6-1	TRBJ2-1	.	.	CASARGASLFNEQFF	TGTGCCAGCGCTCGGGGGGCGAGTTTATTCAATGAGCAGTTCTTC